These 27 T cell receptor beta chains share one sample of origin, sequenced in a study of blood T cells in healthy people across ages. A sample-barcoded 5' primer and a J-beta primer mix were used in a second PCR of about 7 to 12 cycles. TCRdb reanalysed the 5' RACE reads using MiXCR and keeps one entry per CDR3 protein. The sample lists some 1,500,000 distinct CDR3 sequences; 35% to 45% were seen once. Sample: blood. These receptors all come from a woman in her late teens or twenties in good health.

CDR3 residues: CASGLGWEQFF. CDR3 nucleotide sequence: TGTGCTAGTGGTTTGGGCTGGGAGCAGTTCTTC. This chain connects TRBV12-5 to TRBJ2-1; D is uncertain. CDR1 and CDR2 (germline): LGHNT, FRNRAP. V lost 1 base, J lost 10 bases, and 5 bases lay in between. The CDR3 runs to 11 residues.

This sequence joins TRBV6-5 and TRBJ1-5; TRBD1 matches at 7 bases. The CDR3 is 13 amino acids. Germline lookup yields CDR1 MNHEY and CDR2 SVGAGI. Germline trimming cut 6 bases from V and 5 bases from J; bases unmatched to any gene: 4. In DNA, the CDR3 is TGTGCCAGCAGAGGACAGGCTTATCAGCCCCAGCATTTT. This codes for CASRGQAYQPQHF.

The rearrangement uses TRBV20-1 and TRBJ2-7, with unresolved D. Germline assignment: CDR1 DFQATT and CDR2 SNEGSKA (reference sequence). V lost 4 bases and J lost 3, with 7 bases in between. The CDR3 is 11 amino acids. The CDR3 is CSATLGYEQYF. In DNA form, the CDR3 reads TGCAGTGCTACCCTAGGCTACGAGCAGTACTTC.

V is TRBV7-2 and J is TRBJ2-1; D remains unclear. The DNA end lines up better with TRBJ2-7; the J call may be wrong. CDR3 length: 15 residues. The germline V gene has CDR1 SGHTA and CDR2 FQGNSA. The CDR3 here is CASSLKPSSYNEQYF. DNA for the CDR3: TGTGCCAGCAGCTTGAAGCCGAGCTCCTACAATGAGCAGTACTTC.

The V call is TRBV7-9, the J call TRBJ1-1; D unresolved. This CDR3 is 11 amino acids long. The V end was cut by 1 base, the J end by 11 bases, with 8 bases between. Germline values: CDR1 SEHNR, CDR2 FQNEAQ (reference sequence). The CDR3 is CASSLGPSAFF. As DNA, the CDR3 is TGTGCCAGCAGCTTAGGGCCGTCGGCTTTCTTT.

The chain links TRBV4-3 to TRBJ1-1, with 12 bases matching TRBD1. The ends lost 0 bases at V and 11 bases at J; junction bases unmatched: 13. This CDR3 comprises 17 residues. Germline values: CDR1 LGHNA, CDR2 YSLEER. CDR3 in DNA: TGCGCCAGCAGCCAAGATTTCTCGGGACAGGGGGCGATTACGGCTTTCTTT. This sequence encodes CASSQDFSGQGAITAFF.

This chain joins TRBV6-6 and TRBJ2-1; D possibly corresponds to TRBD2 (7 bases). Matching the DNA end better, TRBJ2-7 makes the J call doubtful. This CDR3 contains 13 residues. Per germline, CDR1 MNHNY and CDR2 SVGAGI (reference sequence). The CDR3 coding sequence is TGTGCCAGCACCTACAGGGACTACAATGAGCAGTACTTC. Its translation: CASTYRDYNEQYF.

There are many counts of this clonotype. The gene calls are TRBV28 and TRBJ2-7, with D uncertain. The CDR3 length is 12 residues. Germline assignment: CDR1 MDHEN and CDR2 SYDVKM. V was clipped by 6 bases and J by 2 bases, with 8 bases between them. DNA of the CDR3: TGTGCCAGCAGCCTGATGGCCTACGAGCAGTACTTC. This translates into CASSLMAYEQYF. Using reference TRBV28 and TRBJ2-7 for the parts outside the CDR3, the full variable domain is DVKVTQSSRYLVKRTGEKVFLECVQDMDHENMFWYRQDPGLGLRLIYFSYDVKMKEKGDIPEGYSVSREKKERFSLILESASTNQTSMYLCASSLMAYEQYFGPGTRLTVT.

In its sample, this clonotype was seen a few times. The rearrangement uses TRBV25-1 and TRBJ2-5, with D possibly TRBD2 on 5 matching bases. The CDR3 consists of 16 residues. V lost 1 base, J lost 2 bases, and 14 bases lay in between. In germline, CDR1 is MGHDK, CDR2 SYGVNS. CDR3 coding DNA: TGTGCCAGCAGTGAATGGAGGAGAGGGTTTCAAGAGACCCAGTACTTC. Protein sequence: CASSEWRRGFQETQYF.

This clonotype was counted only a few times. This chain joins TRBV13 and TRBJ1-2; unclear D gene. Germline V gene lookup returns CDR1 PRHDT and CDR2 FYEKMQ (reference sequence). With 3 bases removed from V and 5 bases from J, the gap between germline ends came to 10 bases. This CDR3 comprises 13 residues. In nucleotides, the CDR3 is TGTGCCAGCAGCTTTTCAGCTCTGTATGGCTACACCTTC. Translating it yields CASSFSALYGYTF.

This clonotype came up a few times. The chain couples TRBV27 to TRBJ2-7; D remains unclear. V lost 2 bases and J 0 bases, leaving 11 bases between the germline ends. This CDR3 region has 15 residues. The germline V gene encodes CDR1 MNHEY and CDR2 SMNVEV (reference sequence). The CDR3 spells CASSLKGFISYEQYF. CDR3 coding DNA: TGTGCCAGCAGTTTAAAAGGATTTATCTCCTACGAGCAGTACTTC.

This clonotype was observed a handful of times. This chain links TRBV12-3 or TRBV12-4 with TRBJ1-2; D is undetermined. V lost 5 bases, J lost 2 bases, and 15 bases lay in between. The CDR3 loop spans 15 amino acids. The CDR3 bases are TGTGCCAGCAGTCCCCGGGGAAGGCCGAACTATGGCTACACCTTC. Translating gives CASSPRGRPNYGYTF.

The rearrangement joins TRBV20-1 to TRBJ2-7; 11 positions match TRBD2. Germline CDR1 DFQATT, CDR2 SNEGSKA (reference sequence). After removal of 5 bases from V and 3 bases from J, the junction contained 6 bases not matched to a gene. This CDR3 has 14 residues. CDR3 sequence reads: CSAFTSGSLYEQYF. The CDR3 region has the DNA TGCAGTGCTTTTACTAGCGGGAGTCTCTACGAGCAGTACTTC.

The table lists this clonotype with a few counts. V is TRBV7-2 and J is TRBJ1-2; D remains unclear. The CDR3 length is 12 residues. Trimming stripped 5 bases from V and 8 bases from J, with 12 bases between. Per the germline V gene, CDR1 is SGHTA and CDR2 is FQGNSA. The CDR3 coding sequence is TGTGCCAGCAGCCAACGACCCGGGGGCTACACCTTC. Amino acids: CASSQRPGGYTF.

This clonotype was seen only a few times. The CDR3 sequence is CASRAGRVLADTQYF. CDR3 nucleotides: TGTGCCAGCAGGGCGGGAAGGGTCTTGGCAGATACGCAGTATTTT. This chain uses TRBV27 with TRBJ2-3; TRBD2 is a possible D gene (6 bases). This CDR3 spans 15 amino acids. The germline V gene encodes CDR1 MNHEY and CDR2 SMNVEV (reference sequence). V was cut by 6 bases and J by 4 bases, with 17 bases left in between.

The chain combines TRBV12-3 or TRBV12-4 with TRBJ1-3; TRBD1 aligns across 9 bases. Trimming removed 7 bases from V and 2 bases from J; junction bases left unmatched: 3. The CDR3 contains 14 residues. The CDR3 nucleotides are TGTGCCAGCAAAGACAGGGGGGCTGGAAACACCATATATTTT. Amino acid sequence: CASKDRGAGNTIYF.

The chain uses TRBV5-1 and TRBJ1-1, with TRBD1 matching 9 bases. The CDR3 runs to 15 residues. Germline values: CDR1 SGHRS, CDR2 YFSETQ. The ends lost 5 bases at V and 5 bases at J; junction bases unmatched: 10. DNA of the CDR3: TGCGCCAGCAGGGATCCGGGACAGGGAGAGACTGAAGCTTTCTTT. Residues: CASRDPGQGETEAFF.

This clonotype is a singleton in its sample. This chain links TRBV6-1 with TRBJ1-5; D gene ambiguous. Germline V gives CDR1 MNHNS, CDR2 SASEGT. CDR3 size: 15 residues. Trimming removed 5 bases at V and 4 bases at J, with 15 bases between. For the CDR3, the DNA is TGTGCCAGCAGTCCCGACTGGGGTCGGAATCAGCCCCAGCATTTT. It is translated as CASSPDWGRNQPQHF.

This clonotype came up many times. This chain connects TRBV7-2 to TRBJ2-3; 9 bases align to TRBD1. CDR3 length: 14 residues. After removal of 1 base from V and 6 bases from J, the junction contained 2 bases not matched to a gene. The V gene's germline CDR1 is SGHTA and CDR2 FQGNSA. CDR3 loop: CASSLDRGLDTQYF. CDR3 coding DNA: TGTGCCAGCAGCTTAGACAGGGGGCTTGATACGCAGTATTTT.

This clonotype was recorded only once. The chain uses TRBV21-1 and TRBJ2-4; the table's TRBD2 call for D was not verified on the DNA. TRBJ2-5 explains the end of the DNA better; the J call may be wrong. TRBV21-1 is a listed pseudogene. The CDR3 is 15 amino acids. CDR3 sequence reads: CASPKRADLQETQYF. The CDR3 DNA sequence: TGTGCCAGCCCAAAAAGGGCAGACTTACAAGAGACCCAGTACTTC.

The J gene is TRBJ1-1, the V gene TRBV7-2; 9 nucleotides match TRBD1. The germline V gene encodes CDR1 SGHTA and CDR2 FQGNSA. The V segment lost 5 bases and the J segment 4 bases; nucleotides outside the gene matches: 5. CDR3 length: 14 residues. This CDR3 is CASSLYRGLTEAFF. CDR3 in DNA: TGTGCCAGCAGCCTCTACAGGGGGCTCACTGAAGCTTTCTTT. Using reference TRBV7-2 and TRBJ1-1 for the parts outside the CDR3, the full variable domain is GAGVSQSPSNKVTEKGKDVELRCDPISGHTALYWYRQSLGQGLEFLIYFQGNSAPDKSGLPSDRFSAERTGGSVSTLTIQRTQQEDSAVYLCASSLYRGLTEAFFGQGTRLTVV.

The chain links TRBV5-1 to TRBJ2-1; 9 nucleotides match TRBD2. Per germline, CDR1 SGHRS and CDR2 YFSETQ. Trimming took 4 bases from V and 8 from J; bases not matched to a gene: 10. This CDR3 spans 15 amino acids. CDR3 loop: CASSKAGGPEDEQFF. CDR3 bases: TGCGCCAGCAGCAAGGCGGGGGGGCCTGAGGATGAGCAGTTCTTC.

V gene TRBV27 combines with J gene TRBJ1-5, with TRBD1 identical over 9 bases. This CDR3 spans 15 amino acids. CDR1 is MNHEY, CDR2 SMNVEV, per germline (reference sequence). V trimming: 6 bases; J trimming: 5 bases; junction bases outside the gene matches: 8. CDR3 region: CASSLTGGAYQPQHF. CDR3 DNA: TGTGCCAGCAGCCTTACAGGGGGCGCGTATCAGCCCCAGCATTTT.

A word on this clonotype: A much larger clone lies a single base off, so this may be a read error. The V and J genes are TRBV9 and TRBJ1-1; D remains ambiguous. Germline loops: CDR1 SGDLS, CDR2 YYNGEE. This CDR3 spans 15 amino acids. Trimming took 4 bases from V and 1 from J, leaving 14 bases between them. The CDR3 here is CASSLDTRRNTEAFF. Written as DNA, the CDR3 is TGTGCCAGCAGCCTAGATACCCGGAGGAACACTGAAGCTTTCTTT.

This clonotype is a singleton in its sample. J is TRBJ1-2 and V is TRBV3-1; D is uncertain. This CDR3 contains 11 residues. Trimming took off 7 bases at V and 10 bases at J, with 13 bases between the two ends. Germline V gene lookup returns CDR1 LGHDT and CDR2 YNNKEL (reference sequence). Here the CDR3 reads CASTIAGIYTF. CDR3 DNA: TGTGCCAGCACTATCGCGGGGATCTACACCTTC.

This chain connects TRBV19 to TRBJ2-3; tentative D call: TRBD2 (6 bases). The CDR3 has 11 amino acids. V lost 7 bases, J lost 9 bases, and 11 bases lay in between. The germline V gene has CDR1 LNHDA and CDR2 SQIVND (reference sequence). The CDR3 nucleotides read TGTGCCAGTACGCACAGCGGGACGCAGTATTTT. Encoded protein: CASTHSGTQYF. Full variable domain (rest looked up from reference TRBV19 and TRBJ2-3): DGGITQSPKYLFRKEGQNVTLSCEQNLNHDAMYWYRQDPGQGLRLIYYSQIVNDFQKGDIAEGYSVSREKKESFPLTVTSAQKNPTAFYLCASTHSGTQYFGPGTRLTVL.

A note on this clonotype: This may come from a read error, since a much larger clone is one base off. The V and J genes are TRBV25-1 and TRBJ2-1; TRBD2 matches at 9 bases. Judging by the DNA end, TRBJ2-7 fits better; the J call may be wrong. The CDR3 contains 23 residues. Looked up from germline, CDR1 is MGHDK and CDR2 is SYGVNS. CDR3 residues: CASSDKTHEIAAGGSRLYNEQYF. As DNA, the CDR3 is TGTGCCAGCAGTGACAAAACGCATGAAATAGCAGCGGGAGGTTCCCGCCTTTACAATGAGCAGTACTTC.